Listed below are T cell receptor beta chains from one sample, sequenced in a study of cytomegalovirus exposure and HLA in healthy donors. The protocol was immunoSEQ multiplex PCR, while the TCRdb copy is restricted to in-frame clones and leaves out a portion. The table lists about 270,000 clones, roughly 70% of them singletons. The sequenced sample consisted of PBMCs. These receptors came from a female donor in good health and CMV-seronegative. Both conserved end residues are part of each CDR3. The D gene is left open where the match is weak. The size field is filled for only some rows; it gives once, few, many or a size class.

J: TRBJ2-7
size: .
D: TRBD1
V: TRBV2
DNA: TGTGCCAGCAGTCTTCAGGACAGGGGGTTGCAGTACTTC
CDR3: CASSLQDRGLQYF

J: TRBJ1-2
size: .
D: TRBD1
V: TRBV27
DNA: TGTGCCAGCAGTTCGACAGGGTTGGTTGGCTACACCTTC
CDR3: CASSSTGLVGYTF

J: TRBJ2-1
size: .
D: TRBD2
V: TRBV30
DNA: TGTGCCTGGAGGGGGGGGTCCTACAATGAGCAGTTCTTC
CDR3: CAWRGGSYNEQFF

J: TRBJ1-5
size: .
D: .
V: TRBV28
DNA: TGTGCCAGCAGTTTATATGGAAGACTCACCGGGGGGGCCCAGCATTTT
CDR3: CASSLYGRLTGGAQHF

J: TRBJ2-7
size: .
D: .
V: TRBV19
DNA: TGTGCCAGTAGTATAGGACTACCCTACGAGCAGTACTTC
CDR3: CASSIGLPYEQYF

J: TRBJ2-1
size: .
D: TRBD2
V: TRBV11-3
DNA: TGTGCCAGCAGCTTAGGACTAGCAGCCTACAATGAGCAGTTCTTC
CDR3: CASSLGLAAYNEQFF

J: TRBJ1-4
size: .
D: TRBD1
V: TRBV7-9
DNA: TGTGCCAGTGGACAGGGGAATACAGAAGCTAATGAAAAACTGTTTTTT
CDR3: CASGQGNTEANEKLFF

J: TRBJ2-7
size: .
D: TRBD2
V: TRBV11-2
DNA: TGTGCCAGCAGCTTGGGGAGCGGGAGGGTTCTTGGGGAGCAGTACTTC
CDR3: CASSLGSGRVLGEQYF

J: TRBJ2-3
size: .
D: .
V: TRBV5-1
DNA: TGCGCCAGCAGCTTGGCTGGCGGAGCTACCACAGATACGCAGTATTTT
CDR3: CASSLAGGATTDTQYF

J: TRBJ2-3
size: once
D: .
V: TRBV7-9
DNA: TGTGCCAGCAAGGACAGTAGCACAGATACGCAGTATTTT
CDR3: CASKDSSTDTQYF

J: TRBJ1-5
size: .
D: .
V: TRBV28
DNA: TGTGCCAGCTCTGGGGGCTCGGCAAATCAGCCCCAGCATTTT
CDR3: CASSGGSANQPQHF

J: TRBJ1-2
size: .
D: .
V: TRBV19
DNA: TGTGCCAGTAGTATAGAGTGGCAGTTCGATGGCTACACCTTC
CDR3: CASSIEWQFDGYTF

J: TRBJ2-7
size: few
D: .
V: TRBV28
DNA: TGTGCCAGCACTAGGAGGATGGACGAGCAGTACTTC
CDR3: CASTRRMDEQYF

J: TRBJ2-7
size: .
D: .
V: TRBV5-4
DNA: TGTGCCAGCAGCTTGGGGGGCCTGCAGGGGTTATACGAGCAGTACTTC
CDR3: CASSLGGLQGLYEQYF

J: TRBJ1-1
size: .
D: .
V: TRBV20-1
DNA: TGCAGTGCTAGAGGGCGAGGAGAGGCTTTCTTT
CDR3: CSARGRGEAFF

J: TRBJ2-5
size: .
D: TRBD1
V: TRBV18
DNA: TGTGCCAGCTCACCGGGGACAGAAGAGACCCAGTACTTC
CDR3: CASSPGTEETQYF

J: TRBJ2-1
size: .
D: TRBD1
V: TRBV5-1
DNA: TGCGCCAGCAGCTTGCCAGGGGGCAATGAGCAGTTCTTC
CDR3: CASSLPGGNEQFF

J: TRBJ1-1
size: once
D: .
V: TRBV6-1
DNA: TGTGCCAGCAGGGCTCCAGGGGAGAACACTGAAGCTTTCTTT
CDR3: CASRAPGENTEAFF

J: TRBJ2-4
size: .
D: .
V: TRBV6-1
DNA: TGTGCCAGCAGTGGAGGACAGTTACTAGCCAAAAACATTCAGTACTTC
CDR3: CASSGGQLLAKNIQYF

J: TRBJ2-1
size: .
D: .
V: TRBV5-1
DNA: TGCGCCAGCAGCTTGAGACCGGGCAATGAGCAGTTCTTC
CDR3: CASSLRPGNEQFF

J: TRBJ2-2
size: .
D: TRBD1
V: TRBV5-1
DNA: TGCGCCAGCAGCTTAATGACAGGGGGGGACACCGGGGAGCTGTTTTTT
CDR3: CASSLMTGGDTGELFF

J: TRBJ2-5
size: .
D: .
V: TRBV19
DNA: TGTGCCAGTGGACCCCCCGGGGGCCAAGAGACCCAGTACTTC
CDR3: CASGPPGGQETQYF

J: TRBJ1-3
size: .
D: .
V: TRBV19
DNA: TGTGCCAGTAGTATCAGGGCTGCTGGAAACACCATATATTTT
CDR3: CASSIRAAGNTIYF

J: TRBJ2-2
size: .
D: .
V: TRBV11-3
DNA: TGTGCCAGCAGGCTGCCCGGCACCGGGGAGCTGTTTTTT
CDR3: CASRLPGTGELFF

J: TRBJ2-3
size: .
D: .
V: TRBV9
DNA: TGTGCCAGCAGCGTAGAGGGACACCCTGGGGCCAATACGCAGTATTTT
CDR3: CASSVEGHPGANTQYF

J: TRBJ1-2
size: .
D: .
V: TRBV14
DNA: TGTGCCAGCAGCCAGAAGAGTCTCTATGGCTACACCTTC
CDR3: CASSQKSLYGYTF

J: TRBJ1-1
size: few
D: .
V: TRBV20-1
DNA: TGCAGTGCCACAATGAACACTGAAGCTTTCTTT
CDR3: CSATMNTEAFF

J: TRBJ2-7
size: .
D: .
V: TRBV4-1
DNA: TGCGCCAGCAGCCAGGCCGGAGGGAGGCTCTACGAGCAGTACTTC
CDR3: CASSQAGGRLYEQYF

J: TRBJ2-3
size: .
D: .
V: TRBV7-2
DNA: TGTGCCAGCAGCTTTCGGACTAGCACAGATACGCAGTATTTT
CDR3: CASSFRTSTDTQYF

J: TRBJ1-2
size: .
D: TRBD1
V: TRBV5-1
DNA: TGCGCCAGCAGCGGGGGACAGGGGGCTGATGGCTACACCTTC
CDR3: CASSGGQGADGYTF

J: TRBJ2-1
size: .
D: TRBD1
V: TRBV2
DNA: TGTGCCAGCAGTGAATATTCGGGACAGGGTTACAATGAGCAGTTCTTC
CDR3: CASSEYSGQGYNEQFF

J: TRBJ2-5
size: .
D: .
V: TRBV7-9
DNA: TGTTCCAGCAGCTCCCCATACGGGATGGAGGAGACCCAGTACTTC
CDR3: CSSSSPYGMEETQYF

J: TRBJ2-5
size: .
D: TRBD1
V: TRBV2
DNA: TGTGCCAGCAGTGAAGACCGGGACAGGTTGGCAGCAAGGAAAGAGACCCAGTACTTC
CDR3: CASSEDRDRLAARKETQYF

J: TRBJ2-1
size: .
D: TRBD2
V: TRBV9
DNA: TGTGCCAGCAGCGTGAGGCTTGGGCGGGAGTCGCACAATGAGCAGTTCTTC
CDR3: CASSVRLGRESHNEQFF

J: TRBJ2-1
size: .
D: .
V: TRBV19
DNA: TGTGCCAGTATTGGCTTAGGAGATGAGCAGTTCTTC
CDR3: CASIGLGDEQFF

J: TRBJ2-7
size: .
D: TRBD2
V: TRBV11-2
DNA: TGTGCCAGCAGCTGGTCCGGGACTAGTACCTACGAGCAGTACTTC
CDR3: CASSWSGTSTYEQYF

J: TRBJ1-4
size: .
D: .
V: TRBV7-9
DNA: TGTTCCAGCAGCTTATCGGGAGGAGGTGAAAAACTGTTTTTT
CDR3: CSSSLSGGGEKLFF

J: TRBJ2-7
size: few
D: TRBD1
V: TRBV27
DNA: TGTGCCAGCAAAATTACCGGGACAGAGGGTTCCTACGAGCAGTACTTC
CDR3: CASKITGTEGSYEQYF

J: TRBJ1-1
size: .
D: TRBD1
V: TRBV2
DNA: TGTGCCAGCGCGGGACAGACGAACACTGAAGCTTTCTTT
CDR3: CASAGQTNTEAFF

J: TRBJ1-3
size: .
D: .
V: TRBV7-9
DNA: TGTGCCAGCAGCTTTACAGGGATGAGCTCTGGAAACACCATATATTTT
CDR3: CASSFTGMSSGNTIYF

J: TRBJ2-2
size: .
D: TRBD1
V: TRBV7-3
DNA: TGTGCCAGCAGCCCCGGACAGGGACCACAGAACACCGGGGAGCTGTTTTTT
CDR3: CASSPGQGPQNTGELFF

J: TRBJ1-5
size: .
D: .
V: TRBV29-1
DNA: TGCAGCGTTGTGGGGGGATCCGATCAGCCCCAGCATTTT
CDR3: CSVVGGSDQPQHF

J: TRBJ2-3
size: .
D: TRBD2
V: TRBV7-2
DNA: TGTGCCAGCAGGTTCGTCGCCGGGGGGGGTGATACGCAGTATTTT
CDR3: CASRFVAGGGDTQYF

J: TRBJ2-7
size: .
D: TRBD1
V: TRBV11-2
DNA: TGTGCCAGCAGCTTCTCGACAGGGACCTACGAGCAGTACTTC
CDR3: CASSFSTGTYEQYF

J: TRBJ2-7
size: .
D: .
V: TRBV16
DNA: TGTGCCAGCAGCCCTCTCCTCGAGCAGTACTTC
CDR3: CASSPLLEQYF

J: TRBJ2-5
size: few
D: TRBD2
V: TRBV9
DNA: TGTGCCAGCAGCCCTGGATTTGGACTAGCGACCCAAGAGACCCAGTACTTC
CDR3: CASSPGFGLATQETQYF